The 26 T cell receptor beta chains presented below share a single source sample, sequenced in a study of response to subunit inactivated influenza vaccine. Each CDR3 protein is one row after TCRdb ran MiXCR on the RT-PCR reads. The data contain about 190,000 distinct CDR3 sequences, about an eighth of them seen just once; the ten biggest clones take up approximately 24%. Sequenced material: CD8+ T cells sorted from PBMCs, taken 5 days after vaccination. These TCRs come from a man aged 45-60 years who received an inactivated influenza vaccine.

The chain links TRBV7-2 to TRBJ1-2, with no clear D. Germline V lookup: CDR1 SGHTA, CDR2 FQGNSA. The germline V and J ends were trimmed by 4 bases and 4 bases, with 13 bases remaining between them. CDR3 length equals 14 residues. This CDR3 reads CASSSRKPGYGYTF. DNA of the CDR3: TGTGCCAGCAGCTCGAGAAAGCCGGGCTATGGCTACACCTTC. Full variable domain (missing parts from reference TRBV7-2 and TRBJ1-2): GAGVSQSPSNKVTEKGKDVELRCDPISGHTALYWYRQSLGQGLEFLIYFQGNSAPDKSGLPSDRFSAERTGGSVSTLTIQRTQQEDSAVYLCASSSRKPGYGYTFGSGTRLTVV.

The chain links TRBV20-1 to TRBJ2-7; 10 bases fit TRBD2. J gave up 4 bases and V 0 bases, and 6 bases lay outside the gene matches. The CDR3 has 15 amino acids. Per the germline V gene, CDR1 is DFQATT and CDR2 is SNEGSKA (reference sequence). DNA for the CDR3: TGCAGTGCTAGAGATGCTAGCGGGAGTCTGTACGAGCAGTACTTC. Amino acids: CSARDASGSLYEQYF.

The chain uses TRBV2 and TRBJ2-5, with D perhaps given as TRBD1 or TRBD2 (5 bases each). Trimming pared 10 bases from V and 5 bases from J, leaving 11 bases between. Germline CDR1 is SNHLY and CDR2 is FYNNEI. The CDR3 has 11 amino acids. The chain's CDR3 is CANLWGETQYF. The CDR3 nucleotides read TGTGCCAATCTGTGGGGGGAGACCCAGTACTTC.

The gene calls are TRBV28 and TRBJ2-1, with a weak D call TRBD1 (6 bases). The CDR3 extends over 15 amino acids. The germline V and J ends were trimmed by 6 bases and 3 bases, with 15 bases remaining between them. Per the germline V gene, CDR1 is MDHEN and CDR2 is SYDVKM. CDR3 sequence reads: CASSRGQEVYNEQFF. DNA for the CDR3: TGTGCCAGCAGCCGGGGACAAGAGGTCTACAATGAGCAGTTCTTC.

This clonotype was picked up a small number of times. The J gene is TRBJ2-4, the V gene TRBV27; D unclear. The V end was cut by 3 bases, the J end by 1 base, with 4 bases between. Germline V CDR1 and CDR2: MNHEY, SMNVEV (reference sequence). The CDR3 is 13 residues long. The CDR3 DNA reads as TGTGCCAGCAGTTTCTCGGCCAAAAACATTCAGTACTTC. This sequence encodes CASSFSAKNIQYF.

This clonotype was found a few times. V is TRBV4-2 and J is TRBJ2-7, with 9 bases aligning to TRBD1. Germline CDR1 LGHNA, CDR2 YNFKEQ. The V gene end was trimmed by 2 bases and the J gene end by 3 bases; junction bases not matched to a gene: 5. CDR3 length: 15 residues. The chain's CDR3 is CASSQLTGGHYEQYF. DNA for the CDR3: TGTGCCAGCAGCCAACTGACAGGGGGACACTACGAGCAGTACTTC.

The chain links TRBV4-2 to TRBJ2-1; D is perhaps TRBD1 (6 bases). V lost 3 bases and J 7 bases, leaving 10 bases between the germline ends. The CDR3 has 13 amino acids. Germline V gene sequence: CDR1 LGHNA, CDR2 YNFKEQ. As DNA, the CDR3 is TGTGCCAGCAGCCAGGGACACGGTAATGAGCAGTTCTTC. Translated: CASSQGHGNEQFF.

This clonotype has just a few counts. V usage is TRBV12-3 or TRBV12-4 and J usage is TRBJ2-4, with D hard to call. This CDR3 is 13 amino acids long. Trimming stripped 6 bases from V and 1 base from J, with 7 bases between. The CDR3 sequence: CASSRYAKNIQYF. CDR3 nucleotides: TGTGCCAGCAGCCGGTACGCCAAAAACATTCAGTACTTC.

This clonotype was recorded a few times. This rearrangement joins TRBV9 to TRBJ2-1; 7 positions agree with TRBD2. The V segment lost 6 bases and the J segment 5 bases; nucleotides outside the gene matches: 5. The CDR3 spans 13 residues. Germline CDR1 is SGDLS and CDR2 is YYNGEE. CDR3 in amino acids: CASNLREDNEQFF. For the CDR3, the DNA is TGTGCCAGCAATCTACGGGAGGACAATGAGCAGTTCTTC. Full variable domain (remainder filled in from reference TRBV9 and TRBJ2-1): DSGVTQTPKHLITATGQRVTLRCSPRSGDLSVYWYQQSLDQGLQFLIQYYNGEERAKGNILERFSAQQFPDLHSELNLSSLELGDSALYFCASNLREDNEQFFGPGTRLTVL.

There are a few counts of this clonotype. The V call is TRBV7-6, the J call TRBJ2-7, with 11 bases matching TRBD2. The ends lost 4 bases at V and 7 bases at J; junction bases unmatched: 6. CDR1 is SGHVS and CDR2 is FNYEAQ in the germline V gene. This CDR3 region has 14 residues. The CDR3 reads CASSSSGGPVEQYF. CDR3 DNA: TGTGCCAGCAGCTCTAGCGGGGGGCCTGTTGAGCAGTACTTC.

The chain combines TRBV20-1 with TRBJ2-7; tentative D call: TRBD2 (6 bases). V was clipped by 6 bases and J by 2 bases, with 17 bases between them. The CDR3 totals 14 residues. Germline V gives CDR1 DFQATT, CDR2 SNEGSKA (reference sequence). CDR3 DNA: TGCAGTGCAGCCTCGGGACTGAATACCTACGAGCAGTACTTC. This gives the protein CSAASGLNTYEQYF.

This clonotype was recorded a few times. CDR3 nucleotide sequence: TGTGCCAGCAGCAACACAGGGGCTGGCTATGGCTACACCTTC. The encoded protein is CASSNTGAGYGYTF. The chain is built from TRBV6-2 or TRBV6-3 and TRBJ1-2; 7 nucleotides agree with TRBD1. Germline trimming cut 6 bases from V and 4 bases from J; bases unmatched to any gene: 8. The CDR3 is 14 amino acids. Germline lookup yields CDR1 MNHEY and CDR2 SVGEGT.

This clonotype was recorded only once. A much larger clonotype is one base distant, so this may be a read error. The J gene is TRBJ2-1, the V gene TRBV4-1; 8 bases fit TRBD2. CDR3 size: 14 residues. Germline-derived CDR1 and CDR2 are MGHRA and YSYEKL. This CDR3 reads CASSSGGVRGEHFF. The CDR3 DNA follows: TGCGCCAGCAGCTCCGGGGGGGTCCGAGGTGAGCATTTCTTC.

The chain uses TRBV11-2 and TRBJ2-3, with 7 bases that match TRBD2. This CDR3 has 13 residues. CDR1 is SGHAT and CDR2 is FQNNGV in the germline V gene. J was trimmed by 1 base and V by 6 bases; bases with no gene match: 1. In DNA, the CDR3 is TGTGCCAGCAGAACTAGCGGCACAGATACGCAGTATTTT. This translates into CASRTSGTDTQYF.

This clonotype was seen a few times. The chain links TRBV13 to TRBJ2-7; perhaps TRBD1 as D (5 bases). This CDR3 comprises 14 residues. Germline V gives CDR1 PRHDT, CDR2 FYEKMQ (reference sequence). Trimming stripped 0 bases from V and 3 bases from J, with 9 bases between. The CDR3 loop is CASSLGTVRYEQYF. CDR3 coding DNA: TGTGCCAGCAGCTTAGGGACAGTCCGCTACGAGCAGTACTTC.

This chain links TRBV7-9 with TRBJ2-7; D possibly corresponds to TRBD1 (5 bases). The germline gives CDR1 SEHNR, CDR2 FQNEAQ (reference sequence). This CDR3 is built from 15 residues. V dropped 0 bases and J dropped 0 bases, with 9 bases sitting between them. DNA of the CDR3: TGTGCCAGCAGCTTAGCGTTCGACAGCTCCTACGAGCAGTACTTC. Its protein product is CASSLAFDSSYEQYF.

This clonotype was counted a single time. The chain links TRBV9 to TRBJ2-2; D remains ambiguous. This CDR3 is 12 amino acids long. V was pared by 3 bases and J by 6 bases, with 6 bases between. Germline V gives CDR1 SGDLS, CDR2 YYNGEE. The CDR3 bases are TGTGCCAGCAGCGGACGATCCGGGGAGCTGTTTTTT. Its protein is CASSGRSGELFF.

The chain recombines TRBV25-1 with TRBJ2-5; TRBD2 matches at 10 bases. The CDR3 is 20 amino acids. CDR1 and CDR2 from the germline V gene are MGHDK and SYGVNS. With 3 bases clipped from V and 1 base from J, the junction kept 17 bases outside the gene matches. CDR3: CASSEWASGRGGLTQETQYF. The CDR3 region has the DNA TGTGCCAGCAGTGAGTGGGCTAGCGGGAGAGGGGGGCTTACCCAAGAGACCCAGTACTTC.

This clonotype was observed a few times. The chain uses TRBV4-1 and TRBJ2-1; 10 bases fit TRBD2. The CDR3 consists of 15 residues. V lost 4 bases, J lost 6 bases, and 6 bases stayed unmatched. CDR1 is MGHRA, CDR2 YSYEKL, per germline. The CDR3 region has the DNA TGCGCCAGCAGCCCCTCTAGCGGGAGCGTCAATGAGCAGTTCTTC. Residues: CASSPSSGSVNEQFF.

The chain is built from TRBV24-1 and TRBJ2-5; no reliable D call. Germline lookup yields CDR1 KGHDR and CDR2 SFDVKD. The CDR3 runs 14 residues. V gave up 5 bases and J gave up 5 bases, with 14 bases separating them. The CDR3 is CATSGGSQGETQYF. The CDR3 DNA reads TGTGCCACCAGTGGAGGAAGCCAAGGGGAGACCCAGTACTTC.

The V gene is TRBV7-9, the J gene TRBJ2-1; 9 bases are shared with TRBD2. The germline CDR1 and CDR2 sequences are SEHNR and FQNEAQ (reference sequence). This CDR3 has 15 amino acids. Trimming at V came to 4 bases and at J to 6 bases, leaving 7 bases not matched to a gene. The CDR3 bases are TGTGCCAGCAGCTATGCGGGAGGGCCGGGCAATGAGCAGTTCTTC. Protein product: CASSYAGGPGNEQFF.

This clonotype was seen a handful of times. The genes are TRBV7-9 and TRBJ1-1; D is perhaps TRBD1 (5 bases). Deletions cut 8 bases from V and 2 bases from J, with 6 bases between. Germline V gene data show CDR1 as SEHNR and CDR2 as FQNEAQ (reference sequence). This CDR3 comprises 11 residues. This chain's CDR3 is CASWDNTEAFF. The CDR3, as DNA: TGTGCCAGCTGGGACAACACTGAAGCTTTCTTT.

The gene calls are TRBV12-3 or TRBV12-4 and TRBJ1-1; TRBD1 matches 8 bases. The J segment lost 3 bases and the V segment lost 1 base, leaving 1 base of the junction unmatched. This CDR3 is 14 amino acids long. The CDR3 nucleotides read TGTGCCAGCAGTTTAGGGACAGGGTACACTGAAGCTTTCTTT. Translating it yields CASSLGTGYTEAFF.

This chain uses TRBV19 with TRBJ2-1, with D hard to call. The CDR3 has 16 amino acids. Germline CDR1 and CDR2: LNHDA and SQIVND (reference sequence). Trimming removed 5 bases from V and 0 bases from J, with 14 bases in between. The CDR3 DNA reads TGTGCCAGTAGTCCGACGCTCTCGCACTCCTACAATGAGCAGTTCTTC. It codes for CASSPTLSHSYNEQFF.

The V and J genes are TRBV6-5 and TRBJ2-2; D call uncertain. Trimming left V 4 bases short and J 0 bases short, with 15 bases between. Germline-derived CDR1 and CDR2 are MNHEY and SVGAGI. This CDR3 spans 17 amino acids. The CDR3 DNA follows: TGTGCCAGCAGTTCCACGAGACACCCTGCGAACACCGGGGAGCTGTTTTTT. Translating gives CASSSTRHPANTGELFF.

J is TRBJ2-7 and V is TRBV28, with TRBD2 identical over 10 bases. CDR3 length: 14 amino acids. Germline V gives CDR1 MDHEN, CDR2 SYDVKM. V trimming: 6 bases; J trimming: 7 bases; junction bases outside the gene matches: 9. Here the CDR3 reads CASSPTPTSGEQYF. The CDR3 DNA follows: TGTGCCAGCAGCCCAACTCCGACTAGCGGGGAGCAGTACTTC.